The table lists the clone carrying this T cell receptor (beta chain) with a few counts. Antigen: not known. The sequence runs out 3 residues before the end of the CDR3; the remainder is reconstructed from the germline J gene. This entry comes from a study of T cell clonality in common variable immunodeficiency. Study-wide results and limits: Authors noted CVID clonality's cause needs subpopulation repertoire sequencing. Compared with healthy controls, CVID subjects showed increased TCRbeta clonality, mostly in about a third.

This CDR3 is built from 15 residues. The germline V gene encodes CDR1 DFQATT and CDR2 SNEGSKA (reference sequence). Control and CVID samples contributed equal amounts of genomic DNA. Some clones are missing from TCRdb's copy, which holds only in-frame ones; the method was immunoSEQ multiplex PCR. The sample was found to contain about 39,000 clones, and every one recurs. Heparinized whole blood, 5 to 8 ml, came from each donor. V gene TRBV20-1 combines with J gene TRBJ1-2, with no clear D. This TCR came from a person aged 18 to 70 in good health. The sequencing input was peripheral blood mononuclear cells. The DNA read from the CDR3 is TGCAGTGCTAGAGATCGTGCTAGATCCACAAATACC. The encoded protein is CSARDRARSTNT. The entire CDR3 reads CSARDRARSTNTYTF.